This T cell receptor beta chain derives from a study of blood T cell repertoires in COVID-19. Libraries were prepared by immunoSEQ multiplex PCR; TCRdb keeps only in-frame clonotypes and omits some of them. The data contain about 300,000 clones, nearly 90% of them singletons. The TCR sequence derives from a woman in her thirties who had recovered from COVID-19. The sequencing sample was made of PBMCs or T cells enriched from blood (not recorded which).

The CDR3 region has the DNA TGTGCCAGCAGCCCCCTGGGGCTCACAGGGTTTGTCAATGAGCAGTTCTTC. It translates to CASSPLGLTGFVNEQFF. The chain uses TRBV5-5 and TRBJ2-1, with TRBD1 as a possible D gene (6 bases). This CDR3 has 17 amino acids. Germline loops: CDR1 SGHKS, CDR2 YYEKEE (reference sequence). V was pared by 4 bases and J by 6 bases, with 23 bases between.